This entry lists 13 T cell receptor beta chains sequenced from one sample in a study of T-cell memory formation after mild COVID-19. Via MiXCR, TCRdb re-called the 5' RACE reads, giving one row per CDR3 protein. The sample has roughly 350,000 distinct CDR3 sequences; roughly 21% are singletons. Sequencing was done on a sample of PBMCs or a T cell subset sorted from them (not recorded which). Every receptor here comes from an adult woman who had mild COVID-19 (a few samples of this study predate the infection). Cell type and time point are not known.

V gene TRBV7-6 combines with J gene TRBJ2-1; no reliable D call. V lost 1 base and J lost 6, with 13 bases in between. Germline V CDR1 and CDR2: SGHVS, FNYEAQ. CDR3 length: 15 amino acids. CDR3: CASSLDPSPRNEQFF. CDR3 coding DNA: TGTGCCAGCAGCTTAGATCCCAGCCCCCGCAATGAGCAGTTCTTC.

This clonotype appeared a few times. The gene calls are TRBV7-9 and TRBJ1-2; D unresolved. Germline V CDR1 and CDR2: SEHNR, FQNEAQ (reference sequence). Trimming cost V 3 bases and J 4 bases, with 12 bases left between them. There are 14 residues in the CDR3. The chain's CDR3 is CASSFLSTGYGYTF. DNA for the CDR3: TGTGCCAGCAGCTTCCTTTCAACGGGCTATGGCTACACCTTC.

J is TRBJ2-2 and V is TRBV20-1, with D perhaps matching TRBD2 (6 bases). Trimming removed 7 bases from V and 7 bases from J, with 13 bases in between. Germline V gene data show CDR1 as DFQATT and CDR2 as SNEGSKA (reference sequence). The CDR3 is 12 residues long. The CDR3 sequence is CSGLATGGELFF. The DNA of the CDR3 is TGCAGTGGCCTAGCGACGGGCGGGGAGCTGTTTTTT.

A few counts support this clonotype. The chain couples TRBV12-3 or TRBV12-4 to TRBJ2-1, with 9 nucleotides matching TRBD1. The CDR3 is 16 residues long. The V segment lost 5 bases and the J segment 5 bases; nucleotides outside the gene matches: 10. CDR3 DNA sequence: TGTGCCAGCAGTGGAACCGGGACAGGGCCAAACAATGAGCAGTTCTTC. It encodes CASSGTGTGPNNEQFF.

This chain links TRBV7-8 with TRBJ1-6, with TRBD1 identical over 7 bases. Germline V gene data show CDR1 as SGHVS and CDR2 as FQNEAQ. After removal of 5 bases from V and 9 bases from J, the junction contained 16 bases not matched to a gene. CDR3 size: 17 residues. The CDR3 DNA is TGTGCCAGCAGCCAATTCCCCGGGACAGAAGTACTTTCACCCCTCCACTTT. Encoded protein: CASSQFPGTEVLSPLHF.

This chain connects TRBV18 to TRBJ2-4; a weak D match, TRBD2 (6 bases). V lost 6 bases, J lost 4 bases, and 19 bases lay in between. Germline assignment: CDR1 KGHSH and CDR2 LQKENI. CDR3 length: 16 amino acids. The DNA of the CDR3 is TGTGCCAGCTCCTTAATGGAGGGAGTTGGAAAAAACATTCAGTACTTC. This codes for CASSLMEGVGKNIQYF.

This clonotype has only a few counts. The chain uses TRBV25-1 and TRBJ1-5; D remains ambiguous. This CDR3 has 17 residues. The V gene lost 7 bases and the J gene lost 1 base, with 20 bases spanning the gap. Germline CDR1 MGHDK, CDR2 SYGVNS. In DNA, the CDR3 is TGTGCCAGCATCCCTGCATTGCCCTCCGTGAGCAATCAGCCCCAGCATTTT. Its translation is CASIPALPSVSNQPQHF.

V and J are TRBV3-1 and TRBJ2-7; D gene uncertain. V dropped 4 bases and J dropped 6 bases, with 13 bases sitting between them. Germline CDR1 reads LGHDT; CDR2 reads YNNKEL (reference sequence). The CDR3 has 13 residues. CDR3 in amino acids: CASSPFGTGEQYF. The CDR3 bases are TGTGCCAGCAGCCCCTTTGGAACGGGCGAGCAGTACTTC.

In nucleotides, the CDR3 is TGTGCCAGCAGCTTAGGACAGCCGCCCGCCTACGAGCAGTACTTC. Encoded protein: CASSLGQPPAYEQYF. V and J are TRBV7-6 and TRBJ2-7; D perhaps matches TRBD1 (5 bases). V dropped 1 base and J dropped 2 bases, with 12 bases sitting between them. Germline V gives CDR1 SGHVS, CDR2 FNYEAQ. The CDR3 length is 15 residues. The full variable domain, completed using reference TRBV7-6 and TRBJ2-7, is GAGVSQSPRYKVTKRGQDVALRCDPISGHVSLYWYRQALGQGPEFLTYFNYEAQQDKSGLPNDRFSAERPEGSISTLTIQRTEQRDSAMYRCASSLGQPPAYEQYFGPGTRLTVT.

This clonotype has only a few counts. The V and J genes are TRBV7-9 and TRBJ1-1; D is uncertain. V was clipped by 11 bases and J by 6 bases, with 10 bases between them. Looked up from germline, CDR1 is SEHNR and CDR2 is FQNEAQ (reference sequence). CDR3 length equals 10 residues. This chain's CDR3 is CASLGSEAFF. The CDR3 nucleotides are TGTGCCTCTTTAGGTTCTGAAGCTTTCTTT.

This sequence joins TRBV25-1 and TRBJ1-1; 7 nucleotides line up with TRBD1. CDR1 is MGHDK, CDR2 SYGVNS, per germline. V was pared by 6 bases and J by 7 bases, with 8 bases of the junction left unmatched. The CDR3 extends over 13 amino acids. The DNA for the CDR3 is TGTGCCAGCAGGTCGTCAGGGGGACTTGAAGCTTTCTTT. This translates into CASRSSGGLEAFF.

The chain couples TRBV12-3 or TRBV12-4 to TRBJ1-1; TRBD1 aligns across 8 bases. The CDR3 is 13 amino acids. After removal of 3 bases from V and 10 bases from J, the junction contained 7 bases not matched to a gene. In DNA form, the CDR3 reads TGTGCCAGCAGTTTTCGGCAGGGGGCGGGAGCTTTCTTT. Translated: CASSFRQGAGAFF.

This clonotype was detected only a few times. CDR3 residues: CASSRGTSGTGSYNEQFF. As DNA, the CDR3 is TGTGCCAGCAGCCGGGGGACTAGCGGGACTGGTTCCTACAATGAGCAGTTCTTC. The V gene is TRBV7-9, the J gene TRBJ2-1, with 13 bases matching TRBD2. Germline CDR1 SEHNR, CDR2 FQNEAQ (reference sequence). The CDR3 spans 18 residues. Germline trimming cut 5 bases from V and 1 base from J; bases unmatched to any gene: 8.